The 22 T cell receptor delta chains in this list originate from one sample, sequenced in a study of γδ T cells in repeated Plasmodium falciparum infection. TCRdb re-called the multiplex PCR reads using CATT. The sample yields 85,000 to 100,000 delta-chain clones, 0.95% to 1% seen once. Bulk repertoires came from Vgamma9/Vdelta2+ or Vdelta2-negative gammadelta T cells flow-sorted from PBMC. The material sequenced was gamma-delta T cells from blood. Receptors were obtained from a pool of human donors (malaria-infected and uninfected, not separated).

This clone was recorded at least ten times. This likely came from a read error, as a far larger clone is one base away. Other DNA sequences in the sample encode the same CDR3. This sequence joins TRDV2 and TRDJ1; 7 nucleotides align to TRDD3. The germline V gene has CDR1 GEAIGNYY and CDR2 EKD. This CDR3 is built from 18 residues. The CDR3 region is CACDTVGTWGDGADKLIF. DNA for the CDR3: TGTGCCTGTGACACCGTGGGTACCTGGGGGGACGGGGCCGATAAGCTCATCTTT.

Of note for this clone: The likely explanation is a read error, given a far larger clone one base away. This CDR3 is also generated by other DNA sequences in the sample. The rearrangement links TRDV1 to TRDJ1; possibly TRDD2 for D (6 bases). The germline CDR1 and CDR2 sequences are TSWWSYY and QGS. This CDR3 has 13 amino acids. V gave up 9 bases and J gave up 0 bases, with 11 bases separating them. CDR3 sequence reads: CALFLLNTDKLIF. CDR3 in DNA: TGTGCTCTATTCCTATTAAACACCGATAAACTCATCTTT.

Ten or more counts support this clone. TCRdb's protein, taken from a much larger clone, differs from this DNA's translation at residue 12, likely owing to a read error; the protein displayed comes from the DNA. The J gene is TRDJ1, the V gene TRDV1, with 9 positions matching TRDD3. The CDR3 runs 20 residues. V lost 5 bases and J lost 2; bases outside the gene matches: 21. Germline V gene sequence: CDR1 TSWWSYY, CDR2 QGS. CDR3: CALGNFPLDWGTRGTDKLIF. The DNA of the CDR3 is TGTGCTCTTGGGAACTTCCCCTTAGACTGGGGGACAAGGGGAACCGATAAACTCATCTTT.

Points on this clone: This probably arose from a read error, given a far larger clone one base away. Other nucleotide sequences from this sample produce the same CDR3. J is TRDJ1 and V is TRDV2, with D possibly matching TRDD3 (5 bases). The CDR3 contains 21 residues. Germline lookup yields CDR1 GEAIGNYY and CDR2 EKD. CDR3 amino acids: CACDTYREEEDIRGYTDKLIF. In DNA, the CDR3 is TGTGCCTGTGACACATATCGGGAAGAAGAGGATATCCGGGGGTACACCGACAAACTCATCTTT.

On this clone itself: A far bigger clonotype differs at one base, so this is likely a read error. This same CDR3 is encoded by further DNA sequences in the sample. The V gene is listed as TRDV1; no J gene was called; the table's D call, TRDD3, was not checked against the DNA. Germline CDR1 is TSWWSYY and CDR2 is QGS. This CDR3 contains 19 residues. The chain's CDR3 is CALGESPRTGGCNSDKLIF. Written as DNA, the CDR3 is TGTGCTCTTGGGGAGAGTCCTCGTACTGGGGGATGTAACTCCGATAAACTAATCTTT.

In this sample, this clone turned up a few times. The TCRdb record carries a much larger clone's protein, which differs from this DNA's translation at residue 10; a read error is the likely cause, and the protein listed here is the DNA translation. The CDR3 DNA reads as TGTGCCTGTGACCGCCTACTGGGGGATGCGCCCCACGGTAAACCGGTCGGCGCAGCACAACTCTTCTTT. Translated, it gives CACDRLLGDAPHGKPVGAAQLFF. The chain joins TRDV2 to TRDJ2; 10 bases match TRDD3. Since TCRdb gives no J gene, matching the DNA to germline was used here to assign it. The CDR3 contains 23 residues. The V and J ends lost 3 bases and 6 bases, in that order; junction bases with no gene match: 30. Germline values: CDR1 GEAIGNYY, CDR2 EKD.

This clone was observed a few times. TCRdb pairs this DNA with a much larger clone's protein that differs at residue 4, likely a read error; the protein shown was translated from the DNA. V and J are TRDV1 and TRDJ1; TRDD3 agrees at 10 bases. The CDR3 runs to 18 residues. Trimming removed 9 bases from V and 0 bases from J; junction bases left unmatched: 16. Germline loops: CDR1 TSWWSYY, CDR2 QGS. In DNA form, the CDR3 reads TGTGCTCTCCCACCGTCCTACGGGGGATACGGGTACACCGATAAACTCATCTTT. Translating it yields CALPPSYGGYGYTDKLIF.

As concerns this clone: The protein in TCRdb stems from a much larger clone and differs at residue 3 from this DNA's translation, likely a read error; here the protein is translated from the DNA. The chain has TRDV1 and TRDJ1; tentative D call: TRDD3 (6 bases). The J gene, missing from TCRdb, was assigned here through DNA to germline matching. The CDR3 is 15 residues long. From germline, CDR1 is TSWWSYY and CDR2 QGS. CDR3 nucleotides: TGTGCTCCTGGGGAACCCCAGTTCCGTACCCCTCAACTCATCTTT. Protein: CAPGEPQFRTPQLIF.

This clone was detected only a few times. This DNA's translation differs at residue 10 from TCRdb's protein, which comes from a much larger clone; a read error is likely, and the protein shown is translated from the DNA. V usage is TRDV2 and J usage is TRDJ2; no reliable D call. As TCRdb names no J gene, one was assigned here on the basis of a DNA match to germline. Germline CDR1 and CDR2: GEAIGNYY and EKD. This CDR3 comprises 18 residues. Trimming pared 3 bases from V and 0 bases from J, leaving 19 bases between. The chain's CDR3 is CACDPIGGPSPLTAQLFF. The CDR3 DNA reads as TGTGCCTGTGACCCAATCGGTGGCCCGAGCCCTTTGACAGCACAACTCTTCTTT.

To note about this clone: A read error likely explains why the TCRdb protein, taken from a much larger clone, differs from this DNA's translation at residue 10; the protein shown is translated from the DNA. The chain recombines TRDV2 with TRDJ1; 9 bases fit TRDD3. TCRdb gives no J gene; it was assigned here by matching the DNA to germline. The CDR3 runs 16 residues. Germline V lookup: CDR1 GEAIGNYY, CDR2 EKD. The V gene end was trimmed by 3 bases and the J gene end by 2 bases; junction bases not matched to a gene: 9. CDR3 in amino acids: CACDVLGDFETDKLIF. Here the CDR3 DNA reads TGTGCCTGTGACGTTCTGGGGGATTTTGAGACCGATAAACTCATCTTT.

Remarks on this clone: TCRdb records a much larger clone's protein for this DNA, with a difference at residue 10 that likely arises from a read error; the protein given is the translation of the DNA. The CDR3 bases are TGTGCTCTTGGGGAATGGAACTGGGGGATGCGTCGGCCACCGTACACCGATAAACTCATCTTT. This encodes CALGEWNWGMRRPPYTDKLIF. The rearrangement uses TRDV1 and TRDJ1, with TRDD3 matching over 10 bases. In the absence of a J gene in TCRdb, the DNA was matched to germline to assign it here. The CDR3 length is 21 residues. CDR1 and CDR2 from the germline V gene are TSWWSYY and QGS. The V and J ends lost 2 bases and 0 bases, in that order; junction bases with no gene match: 18.

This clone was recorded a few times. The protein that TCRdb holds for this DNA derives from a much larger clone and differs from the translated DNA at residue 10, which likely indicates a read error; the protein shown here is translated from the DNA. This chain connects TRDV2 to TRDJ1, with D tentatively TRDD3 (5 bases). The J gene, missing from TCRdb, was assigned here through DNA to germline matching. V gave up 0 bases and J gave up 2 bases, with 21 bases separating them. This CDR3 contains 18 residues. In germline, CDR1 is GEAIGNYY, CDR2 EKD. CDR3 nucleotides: TGTGCCTGTGACACCGTAGGGAAGGGGAATACGTCGACCGATAAACTCATCTTT. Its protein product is CACDTVGKGNTSTDKLIF.

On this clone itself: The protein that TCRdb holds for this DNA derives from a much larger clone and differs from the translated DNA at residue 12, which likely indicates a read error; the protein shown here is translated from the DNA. CDR3 sequence reads: CACDPSHSRPGSDNKLIF. The CDR3, as DNA: TGTGCCTGTGACCCTTCTCATTCCCGACCGGGTAGCGATAATAAACTCATCTTT. The chain combines TRDV2 with TRDJ1; the D gene is possibly TRDD2 (5 bases). The J gene, left out of TCRdb, was set here by checking the DNA against germline. The CDR3 extends over 18 amino acids. The V and J ends lost 3 bases and 6 bases respectively, with 28 bases between them. Germline values: CDR1 GEAIGNYY, CDR2 EKD.

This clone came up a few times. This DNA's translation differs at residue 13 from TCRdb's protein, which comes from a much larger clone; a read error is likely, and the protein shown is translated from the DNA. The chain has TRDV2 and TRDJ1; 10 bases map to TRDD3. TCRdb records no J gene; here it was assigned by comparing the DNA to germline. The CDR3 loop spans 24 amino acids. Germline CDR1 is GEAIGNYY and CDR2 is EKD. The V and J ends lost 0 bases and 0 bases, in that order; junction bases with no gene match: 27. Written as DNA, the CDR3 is TGTGCCTGTGACACCGTTCGTCCCTCCCCTAGCCCAGACTGGGGGATGGGGTACACCGATAAACTCATCTTT. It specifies CACDTVRPSPSPDWGMGYTDKLIF.

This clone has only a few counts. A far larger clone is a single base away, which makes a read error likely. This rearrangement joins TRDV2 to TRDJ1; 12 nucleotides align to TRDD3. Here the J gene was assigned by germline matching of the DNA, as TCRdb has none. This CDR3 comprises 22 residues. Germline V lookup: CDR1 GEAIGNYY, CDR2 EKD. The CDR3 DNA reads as TGTGCCTGTGACACCGTCGGGTTACCCTCTTCTACTGGGGGATACCCTACCGACAAACTCATCTTT. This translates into CACDTVGLPSSTGGYPTDKLIF.

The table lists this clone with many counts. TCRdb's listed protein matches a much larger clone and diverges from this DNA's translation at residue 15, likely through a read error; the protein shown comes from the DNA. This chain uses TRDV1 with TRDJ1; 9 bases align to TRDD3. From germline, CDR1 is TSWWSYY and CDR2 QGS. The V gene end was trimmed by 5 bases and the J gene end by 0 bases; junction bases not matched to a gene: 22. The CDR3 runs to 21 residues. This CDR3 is CALGLLPDVLGDQPYTDKLIF. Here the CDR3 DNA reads TGTGCTCTTGGGCTCCTTCCTGACGTACTGGGGGACCAACCTTACACCGATAAACTCATCTTT.

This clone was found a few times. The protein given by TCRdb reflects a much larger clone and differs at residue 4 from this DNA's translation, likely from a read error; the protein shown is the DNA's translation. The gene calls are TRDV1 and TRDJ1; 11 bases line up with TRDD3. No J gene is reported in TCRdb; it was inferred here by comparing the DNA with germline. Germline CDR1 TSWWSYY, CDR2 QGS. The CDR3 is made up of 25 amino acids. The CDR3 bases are TGTGCTCTTTGGGAACGAAGTATCAGGTACCCCATTGTGGGGGATACGTTCGGGTACACCGATAAACTCATCTTT. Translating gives CALWERSIRYPIVGDTFGYTDKLIF.

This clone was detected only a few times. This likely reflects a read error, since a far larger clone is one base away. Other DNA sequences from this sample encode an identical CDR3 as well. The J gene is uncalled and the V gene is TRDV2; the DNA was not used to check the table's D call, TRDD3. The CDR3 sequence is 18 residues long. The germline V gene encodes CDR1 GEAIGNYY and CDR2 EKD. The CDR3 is CACDTVGGTSGNTDKLIF. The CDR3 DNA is TGTGCCTGTGACACCGTGGGGGGGACTTCGGGGAACACCGATAAACTTATCTTT.

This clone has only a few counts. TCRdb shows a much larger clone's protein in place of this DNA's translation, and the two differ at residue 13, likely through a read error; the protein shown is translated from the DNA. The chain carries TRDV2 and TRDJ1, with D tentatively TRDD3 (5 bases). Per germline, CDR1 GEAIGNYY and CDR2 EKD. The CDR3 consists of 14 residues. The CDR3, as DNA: TGTGCCTGTGACCCTAAAACGGGGACCGATAAACTCACCTTT. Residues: CACDPKTGTDKLTF.

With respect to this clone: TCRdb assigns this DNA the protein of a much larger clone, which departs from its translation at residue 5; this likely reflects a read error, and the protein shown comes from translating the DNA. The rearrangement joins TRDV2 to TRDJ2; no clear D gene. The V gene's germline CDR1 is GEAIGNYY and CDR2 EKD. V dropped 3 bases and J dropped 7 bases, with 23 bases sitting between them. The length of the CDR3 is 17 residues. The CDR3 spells CACDQVGDPSRKAQLFF. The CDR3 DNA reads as TGTGCCTGTGACCAGGTGGGTGACCCAAGTAGGAAAGCACAACTCTTCTTT.

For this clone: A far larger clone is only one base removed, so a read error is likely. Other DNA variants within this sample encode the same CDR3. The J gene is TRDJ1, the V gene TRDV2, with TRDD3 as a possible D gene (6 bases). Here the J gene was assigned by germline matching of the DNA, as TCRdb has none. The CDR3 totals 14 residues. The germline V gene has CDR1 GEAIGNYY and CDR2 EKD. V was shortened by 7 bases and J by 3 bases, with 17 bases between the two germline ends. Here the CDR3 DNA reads TGTGCCTGCGAGTCCCTGGGGATCTCCGATAAACTCATCTTT. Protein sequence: CACESLGISDKLIF.

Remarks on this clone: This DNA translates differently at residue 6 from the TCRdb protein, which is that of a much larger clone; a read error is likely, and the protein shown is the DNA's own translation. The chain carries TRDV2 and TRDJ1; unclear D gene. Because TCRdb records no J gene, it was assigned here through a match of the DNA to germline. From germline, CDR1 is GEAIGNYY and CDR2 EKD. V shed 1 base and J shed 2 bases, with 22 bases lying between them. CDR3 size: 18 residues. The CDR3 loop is CACDTVPGNERGTDKLIF. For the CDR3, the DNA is TGTGCCTGTGACACAGTCCCCGGGAATGAGAGAGGGACCGATAAACTCATCTTT.